The T cell receptor beta chain described here comes from a study of Ad26.COV2.S vaccination and SARS-CoV-2 variants. Sequencing used immunoSEQ multiplex PCR; TCRdb keeps in-frame clones, though not all of them. The repertoire holds approximately 250,000 clones, with roughly 89% as singletons. CDR1 and CDR2 (germline): SGDLS, YYNGEE. The CDR3 length is 15 residues. After removal of 4 bases from V and 4 bases from J, the junction contained 8 bases not matched to a gene. Noted treatment: 15 to 20 received Ad26.COV2.S at low or high dose, single or two shots; roughly 5 received placebo; per-sample allocation not given. Sampling was done on day 63 after the first vaccine or placebo injection.

The clonotype originates from a person aged 18 to 59 who received the Ad26.COV2.S COVID-19 vaccine or a placebo. This chain uses TRBV9 with TRBJ1-5, with TRBD1 identical over 7 bases. The sample here was peripheral blood, taken in a trial of Ad26.COV2.S vaccine versus placebo. The CDR3 DNA reads as TGTGCCAGCAGCACGGGACAGACCCCAAATCAGCCCCAGCATTTT. Its translation is CASSTGQTPNQPQHF.